These 3 T cell receptor beta chains came from one sample sequenced in a study of shared clonotypes between healthy human individuals. TCRdb keeps only in-frame clones here, not all; method: immunoSEQ multiplex PCR. Of about 79,000 clones listed, 60% to 65% are singletons. The sequenced material came from memory CD8+ T cells sorted from blood. Subset specified: CD45RO+ cells pooled with CCR7-negative TemRA cells. These receptors were obtained from a man aged 25 to 45 in good health.

This clone was observed a handful of times. The chain employs TRBV5-8 and TRBJ2-3, with 12 bases aligning to TRBD2. The germline V gene encodes CDR1 SGHTS and CDR2 YDEGEE. The length of the CDR3 is 18 residues. The trim removed 4 bases at V and 5 bases at J, leaving 14 bases unmatched. CDR3 sequence reads: CASSDPGLAGRLGDTQYF. The CDR3 DNA is TGTGCCAGCAGCGACCCGGGACTAGCGGGTCGGCTGGGAGATACGCAGTATTTT.

The chain has TRBV19 and TRBJ2-7; D tentatively reads TRBD1 or TRBD2 (5 bases each). Germline V lookup: CDR1 LNHDA, CDR2 SQIVND (reference sequence). This CDR3 has 14 residues. V was clipped by 5 bases and J by 6 bases, with 17 bases between them. CDR3 in amino acids: CASSQGEVLVEQYF. The CDR3 nucleotides read TGTGCCAGTAGTCAGGGAGAAGTTCTCGTCGAGCAGTACTTC.

V and J are TRBV11-2 and TRBJ2-7; D is possibly TRBD2 (5 bases). This CDR3 comprises 13 residues. Germline CDR1 is SGHAT and CDR2 is FQNNGV. Trimming removed 1 base from V and 5 bases from J, with 9 bases in between. In DNA form, the CDR3 reads TGTGCCAGCAGCTTAGGGGCTAGCCACGAGCAGTACTTC. Its translation is CASSLGASHEQYF.